The 24 T cell receptor beta chains reported below all come from one sample, sequenced in a study of blood T cell repertoires in COVID-19. Generated by immunoSEQ multiplex PCR, the TCRdb table keeps only in-frame clones and is missing some. The table has a few hundred thousand clones, about 90% seen once. Sequencing was performed on peripheral blood. Receptors were obtained from a woman aged 25 to 39 with COVID-19, enrolled during active disease.

The chain carries TRBV19 and TRBJ2-3, with 11 bases fitting TRBD2. Germline CDR1 is LNHDA and CDR2 is SQIVND (reference sequence). V shed 3 bases and J 13 bases; nucleotides not matched to a gene: 15. This CDR3 is 16 amino acids long. CDR3 coding DNA: TGTGCCAGTAGTATTACTCTAGTACTAGCGGGAGAACTTGAGTATTTT. Protein product: CASSITLVLAGELEYF.

This clone is a singleton in its sample. This chain connects TRBV28 to TRBJ1-5, with D perhaps matching TRBD1 (6 bases). V lost 3 bases and J 3 bases, leaving 12 bases between the germline ends. CDR3 size: 15 residues. Germline V gene data show CDR1 as MDHEN and CDR2 as SYDVKM. The CDR3 here is CASSFPGEYNQPQHF. The CDR3 DNA follows: TGTGCCAGCAGTTTCCCAGGGGAGTACAATCAGCCCCAGCATTTT.

The chain has TRBV6-4 and TRBJ2-3, with 7 bases that match TRBD2. The CDR3 covers 14 residues. Germline CDR1 reads MRHNA; CDR2 reads SNTAGT. The junction had 0 bases not matched to a gene; V was cut back by 0 bases and J by 3 bases. The CDR3 coding sequence is TGTGCCAGCAGTGACTCCGGGGGGACAGATACGCAGTATTTT. Translating it yields CASSDSGGTDTQYF.

This clone turned up a few times. The rearrangement joins TRBV3-1 (or the pseudogene TRBV3-2) to TRBJ1-2; D may be TRBD1 (5 bases). CDR1 and CDR2 (germline): LGHDT, YNNKEL (reference sequence). Trimming took off 1 base at V and 10 bases at J, with 7 bases between the two ends. This CDR3 is 11 amino acids long. The CDR3 region is CASSQGRAYTF. CDR3 sequence (DNA): TGTGCCAGCAGCCAAGGCAGGGCCTACACCTTC.

This clone appeared once. J is TRBJ2-5 and V is TRBV27, with a possible D match to TRBD2 (5 bases). CDR1 is MNHEY and CDR2 is SMNVEV in the germline V gene (reference sequence). The CDR3 has 13 residues. Trimming took off 4 bases at V and 4 bases at J, with 10 bases between the two ends. CDR3 loop: CASSSSLAETQYF. The DNA for the CDR3 is TGTGCCAGCAGTTCTTCCCTAGCAGAGACCCAGTACTTC.

The chain carries TRBV10-1 and TRBJ1-2; a weak D match, TRBD1 (6 bases). The CDR3 covers 14 residues. With 4 bases removed from V and 7 bases from J, the gap between germline ends came to 16 bases. Germline CDR1 is WNHNN and CDR2 is SYGVQD (reference sequence). CDR3 amino acids: CASSANRETGGYTF. Here the CDR3 DNA reads TGCGCCAGCAGTGCTAACAGGGAAACTGGTGGCTACACCTTC.

V and J are TRBV5-1 and TRBJ2-6, with D perhaps matching TRBD2 (5 bases). V was pared by 0 bases and J by 4 bases, with 11 bases between. Germline V gene sequence: CDR1 SGHRS, CDR2 YFSETQ. CDR3 size: 16 residues. CDR3 in amino acids: CASSLGGARGANVLTF. CDR3 bases: TGCGCCAGCAGCTTGGGGGGAGCAAGAGGGGCCAACGTCCTGACTTTC.

This sequence joins TRBV4-2 and TRBJ2-3; TRBD2 matches 7 bases. V lost 1 base and J lost 3; bases outside the gene matches: 7. There are 16 residues in the CDR3. The germline V gene encodes CDR1 LGHNA and CDR2 YNFKEQ. DNA for the CDR3: TGTGCCAGCAGCCAAGCCCGGGGAGGGCGGACAGATACGCAGTATTTT. This translates into CASSQARGGRTDTQYF.

This clone was recorded once. The V gene is TRBV27, the J gene TRBJ1-2; 10 bases align to TRBD1. The CDR3 runs to 13 residues. From germline, CDR1 is MNHEY and CDR2 SMNVEV (reference sequence). Trimming at V came to 4 bases and at J to 4 bases, leaving 0 bases not matched to a gene. The CDR3 DNA follows: TGTGCCAGCAGTTGGACAGGGGGCTATGGCTACACCTTC. This translates into CASSWTGGYGYTF.

This clone was seen just once. This chain links TRBV29-1 with TRBJ2-5; D may be TRBD1 (5 bases). This CDR3 has 13 residues. The germline gives CDR1 SQVTM, CDR2 ANQGSEA. V was pared by 5 bases and J by 6 bases, with 16 bases between. The CDR3 coding sequence is TGCAGCGTTTCTTTGCAGGGCCTCCAGACCCAGTACTTC. This translates into CSVSLQGLQTQYF.

The chain uses TRBV21-1 and TRBJ2-1; TRBD1 is the table's D call and was not checked against the DNA. TRBV21-1 is a listed pseudogene. CDR3 length equals 14 residues. The CDR3 spells CASSKGNRSHEQFF. The DNA for the CDR3 is TGTGCCAGCAGCAAAGGTAACAGGTCGCATGAGCAGTTCTTC.

This chain joins TRBV6-5 and TRBJ1-1; TRBD1 is a possible D gene (6 bases). Germline lookup yields CDR1 MNHEY and CDR2 SVGAGI. The CDR3 extends over 15 amino acids. V lost 5 bases and J lost 4, with 17 bases in between. The CDR3 DNA sequence: TGTGCCAGCAGTCCGGGACATCTACTTGCCACTGAAGCTTTCTTT. Its protein is CASSPGHLLATEAFF.

The chain couples TRBV25-1 to TRBJ2-5, with 7 bases matching TRBD1. CDR3 length: 17 residues. Germline trimming cut 5 bases from V and 5 bases from J; bases unmatched to any gene: 17. Germline CDR1 MGHDK, CDR2 SYGVNS. CDR3 sequence reads: CASSKKSGTAALETQYF. CDR3 coding DNA: TGTGCCAGCAGTAAGAAAAGTGGGACAGCCGCCCTCGAGACCCAGTACTTC. Full variable domain (rest looked up from reference TRBV25-1 and TRBJ2-5): EADIYQTPRYLVIGTGKKITLECSQTMGHDKMYWYQQDPGMELHLIHYSYGVNSTEKGDLSSESTVSRIRTEHFPLTLESARPSHTSQYLCASSKKSGTAALETQYFGPGTRLLVL.

The chain carries TRBV28 and TRBJ1-5; D is unclear. Germline CDR1 and CDR2: MDHEN and SYDVKM. V lost 7 bases and J 2 bases, leaving 6 bases between the germline ends. This CDR3 region has 12 residues. The CDR3 DNA sequence: TGTGCCAGCATTTCGGGCAATCAGCCCCAGCATTTT. Protein product: CASISGNQPQHF.

The chain uses TRBV6-1 and TRBJ1-4; 8 bases match TRBD1. The ends lost 4 bases at V and 2 bases at J; junction bases unmatched: 6. The CDR3 contains 16 residues. Germline lookup yields CDR1 MNHNS and CDR2 SASEGT. CDR3 in amino acids: CASSGPTGATNEKLFF. The CDR3 DNA reads as TGTGCCAGCAGTGGACCGACAGGGGCGACTAATGAAAAACTGTTTTTT.

This chain uses TRBV7-9 with TRBJ2-7, with TRBD1 matching 9 bases. The CDR3 length is 15 residues. Germline loops: CDR1 SEHNR, CDR2 FQNEAQ (reference sequence). V lost 3 bases to trimming and J lost 6 bases; unmatched junction nucleotides: 9. The CDR3 is CASSFPGTGIGEQYF. The CDR3, as DNA: TGTGCCAGCAGCTTCCCCGGGACAGGGATCGGCGAGCAGTACTTC.

This clone was seen a few times. This chain uses TRBV5-1 with TRBJ2-7, with 10 bases identical to TRBD1. CDR1 SGHRS and CDR2 YFSETQ come from the germline V gene. This CDR3 has 14 amino acids. The CDR3, as DNA: TGCGCTACCAAGTTAGGGACAGGGGCCTACGAGCAGTACTTC. Translation: CATKLGTGAYEQYF.

The chain carries TRBV7-9 and TRBJ2-1, with 7 bases fitting TRBD2. Germline loops: CDR1 SEHNR, CDR2 FQNEAQ (reference sequence). The CDR3 length is 15 residues. Trimming at V came to 2 bases and at J to 9 bases, leaving 10 bases not matched to a gene. This CDR3 reads CASSLNELALREQFF. Here the CDR3 DNA reads TGTGCCAGCAGCTTAAACGAACTAGCGCTGCGTGAGCAGTTCTTC.

The chain uses TRBV19 and TRBJ1-2, with D possibly being TRBD1 (6 bases). With 4 bases removed from V and 5 bases from J, the gap between germline ends came to 14 bases. Germline CDR1 and CDR2: LNHDA and SQIVND (reference sequence). The CDR3 runs 14 residues. The CDR3 region has the DNA TGTGCCAGTAGTAGCCCGGGGCAGGGGTATGGCTACACCTTC. Its protein product is CASSSPGQGYGYTF. Full variable domain (outside the CDR3, taken from reference TRBV19 and TRBJ1-2): DGGITQSPKYLFRKEGQNVTLSCEQNLNHDAMYWYRQDPGQGLRLIYYSQIVNDFQKGDIAEGYSVSREKKESFPLTVTSAQKNPTAFYLCASSSPGQGYGYTFGSGTRLTVV.

This clone occurred once. The genes are TRBV6-5 and TRBJ2-5, with D possibly being TRBD2 (5 bases). V was cut by 8 bases and J by 4 bases, with 14 bases left in between. Germline assignment: CDR1 MNHEY and CDR2 SVGAGI. The CDR3 totals 13 residues. CDR3 amino acids: CASRGSGRETQYF. The DNA for the CDR3 is TGTGCCAGCCGAGGGAGCGGTCGAGAGACCCAGTACTTC.

This clone was counted once. This sequence joins TRBV2 and TRBJ1-5, with no clear D. The V end lost 2 bases, the J end lost 1 base, and 12 bases lay between the germline ends. Looked up from germline, CDR1 is SNHLY and CDR2 is FYNNEI. CDR3 length: 16 amino acids. Here the CDR3 reads CASSEPDTLSNQPQHF. CDR3 nucleotide sequence: TGTGCCAGCAGTGAACCCGACACCTTAAGCAATCAGCCCCAGCATTTT.

The CDR3: CASSSQAGTGEGYTF. The CDR3 DNA reads TGCGCCAGCAGCTCACAAGCCGGGACAGGGGAAGGCTACACCTTC. The rearrangement joins TRBV5-1 to TRBJ1-2; TRBD1 agrees at 10 bases. The CDR3 loop spans 15 amino acids. Germline values: CDR1 SGHRS, CDR2 YFSETQ. The V segment lost 3 bases and the J segment 8 bases; nucleotides outside the gene matches: 10.

The rearrangement uses TRBV29-1 and TRBJ1-2; 10 positions agree with TRBD1. The trim removed 7 bases at V and 5 bases at J, leaving 4 bases unmatched. This CDR3 region has 12 residues. Looked up from germline, CDR1 is SQVTM and CDR2 is ANQGSEA. CDR3 protein: CSAGQGEYGYTF. The CDR3 coding sequence is TGCAGCGCCGGACAGGGGGAATATGGCTACACCTTC.

V and J are TRBV19 and TRBJ1-3; D unresolved. V was clipped by 2 bases and J by 3 bases, with 8 bases between them. Looked up from germline, CDR1 is LNHDA and CDR2 is SQIVND (reference sequence). The CDR3 is made up of 14 amino acids. DNA for the CDR3: TGTGCCAGTAGTATAATGGCAGTTGGAAACACCATATATTTT. This encodes CASSIMAVGNTIYF.